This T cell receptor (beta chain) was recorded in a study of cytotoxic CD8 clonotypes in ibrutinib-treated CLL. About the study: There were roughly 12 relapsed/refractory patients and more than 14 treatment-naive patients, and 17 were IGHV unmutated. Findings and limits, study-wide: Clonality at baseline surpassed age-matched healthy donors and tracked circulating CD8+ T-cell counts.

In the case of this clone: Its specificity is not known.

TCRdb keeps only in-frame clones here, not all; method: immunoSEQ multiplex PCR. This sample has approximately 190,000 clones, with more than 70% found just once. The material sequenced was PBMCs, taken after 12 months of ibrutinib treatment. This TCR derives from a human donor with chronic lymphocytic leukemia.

CDR3 sequence (DNA): TGCAGCCTCCGCGGAGCGGGGGTTTACAATGAGCAGTTCTTC. This gives the protein CSLRGAGVYNEQFF. V gene TRBV29-1 combines with J gene TRBJ2-1; 8 bases are shared with TRBD2. Germline trimming cut 8 bases from V and 4 bases from J; bases unmatched to any gene: 10. Germline V gives CDR1 SQVTM, CDR2 ANQGSEA. The CDR3 contains 14 residues.